This TCR beta chain derives from a study of cytomegalovirus exposure and HLA in healthy donors. Study-level results: A later analysis showed HLA-associated TCR beta chains outstripping equally common others in clonal expansion. Common viral pathogens seemed, in a later analysis, to connect with several of the most significant clusters. Later analysis demonstrated an association between a missense DCLRE1C variant and TCR beta V- and J-gene trimming.

V was shortened by 3 bases and J by 5 bases, with 14 bases between the two germline ends. The germline gives CDR1 SGHDT, CDR2 YYEEEE. The CDR3 is 14 amino acids. About this clone: The antigen is not known.

Amplification used 60 Vbeta primers and 13 Jbeta primers. The method was immunoSEQ multiplex PCR; TCRdb's version includes in-frame clones alone and lacks a portion of them. The data show 40,000 to 55,000 clones, 60% to 85% seen once. Sequences were obtained from PBMCs. This chain connects TRBV5-6 to TRBJ1-1; D possibly corresponds to TRBD1 (6 bases). The sequence came from a man between 25 and 39 years old in good health and CMV-seropositive. The CDR3 protein is CASSSMTGTTEAFF. For the CDR3, the DNA is TGTGCCAGCAGCTCTATGACAGGCACTACTGAAGCTTTCTTT.